The source of this T cell receptor beta chain is a study of OX40 agonist ivuxolimab in advanced cancers. The protocol was immunoSEQ multiplex PCR, while the TCRdb copy is restricted to in-frame clones and leaves out a portion. The sample carries roughly 39,000 clones, more than 70% recorded once. V trimming: 5 bases; J trimming: 6 bases; junction bases outside the gene matches: 9. Germline loops: CDR1 SGHDT, CDR2 YYEEEE. This CDR3 is built from 14 residues. Excluded were patients having autoimmune disease history or systemic immunosuppression. Worth noting for this clone: What it binds is not known.

Findings and limits, study-wide: The work left the antigen specificity of expanded peripheral T cells undetermined. CD8+ T cells showed, on average, more clonal expansion than CD4+ cells. At doses 0.1 to 3.0 mg/kg, CD4+ and CD8+ clones expanded.

V and J are TRBV5-6 and TRBJ2-7, with TRBD1 identical over 9 bases. The receptor was isolated from an adult with an advanced solid tumor such as melanoma, head and neck, liver or kidney cancer. Sequenced material: CD4+ or CD8+ T cells sorted from blood, taken in a trial of the OX40 agonist ivuxolimab. The CDR3 coding sequence is TGTGCCAGCAGGGGACAGGGAAGTGTAGGCGAGCAGTACTTC. Amino acids: CASRGQGSVGEQYF.